Described below is a single T cell receptor beta chain sequence and its context. Its target is not known. Assay: immunoSEQ multiplex PCR; the TCRdb copy retains only in-frame clones and omits some. The repertoire holds some 90,000 clones, with approximately 95% as singletons. Trimming took off 5 bases at V and 7 bases at J, with 9 bases between the two ends. CDR3 length equals 12 residues. In germline, CDR1 is PRHDT, CDR2 FYEKMQ (reference sequence). This entry comes from a study of graft-versus-host responses after intestinal transplantation. Study at large: Recipients underwent multivisceral, liver-intestinal, or isolated intestinal transplants.

Study-wide points: Patients who carried graft-donor T cell macrochimerism also had high graft-versus-host to host-versus-graft clonal ratios in their allografts.

The TCR originated in a human donor who received an intestinal transplant. The chain carries TRBV13 and TRBJ1-5; D is ambiguous. The source material was unstimulated CD8+ T cells sorted from spleen or lymph node cells, sampled before intestinal transplant. CDR3: CASSPGRQPQHF. In DNA, the CDR3 is TGTGCCAGCAGCCCAGGTCGGCAGCCCCAGCATTTT.